This TCR beta chain was documented in a study of blood T cell repertoires in COVID-19. Study summary: Collection of acute and convalescent COVID-19 samples took place in the United States, Italy and Spain.

V lost 4 bases and J 0 bases, leaving 8 bases between the germline ends. The CDR3 consists of 14 residues. CDR1 and CDR2 from the germline V gene are SGHRS and YFSETQ. Methods used by the authors: Cell counts per sample came from amplifying reference gene primers. Clones were read by immunoSEQ multiplex PCR, and TCRdb kept only the in-frame ones, dropping some. The V and J calls and clone size come from that table; D and trimming were worked out from the DNA. The top ten hold around 10% of the sample, which has around 78,000 clones, 60% to 85% seen once. The TCR sequence derives from a human donor in a cohort sampled during active COVID-19. The specimen was peripheral blood. The chain has TRBV5-1 and TRBJ2-1; TRBD1 is a possible D gene (6 bases). CDR3 nucleotide sequence: TGCGCCAGCAGCCCACAGGGCTCCTACAATGAGCAGTTCTTC. Protein: CASSPQGSYNEQFF.